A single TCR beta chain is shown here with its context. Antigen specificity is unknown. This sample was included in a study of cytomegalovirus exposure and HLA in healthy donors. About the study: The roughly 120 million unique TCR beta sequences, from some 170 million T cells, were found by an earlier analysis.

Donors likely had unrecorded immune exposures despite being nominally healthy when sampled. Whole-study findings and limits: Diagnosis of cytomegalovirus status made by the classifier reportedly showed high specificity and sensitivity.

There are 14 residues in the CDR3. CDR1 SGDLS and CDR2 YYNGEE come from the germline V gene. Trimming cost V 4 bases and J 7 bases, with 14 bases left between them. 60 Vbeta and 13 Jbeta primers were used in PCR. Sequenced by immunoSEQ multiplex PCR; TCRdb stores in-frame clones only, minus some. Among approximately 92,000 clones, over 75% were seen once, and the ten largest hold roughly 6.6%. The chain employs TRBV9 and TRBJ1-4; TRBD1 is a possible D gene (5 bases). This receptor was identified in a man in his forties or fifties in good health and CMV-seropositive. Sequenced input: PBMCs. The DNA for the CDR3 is TGTGCCAGCAGCTCGGGACTCACAGGTGAAAAACTGTTTTTT. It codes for CASSSGLTGEKLFF. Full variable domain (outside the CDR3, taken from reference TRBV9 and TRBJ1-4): DSGVTQTPKHLITATGQRVTLRCSPRSGDLSVYWYQQSLDQGLQFLIQYYNGEERAKGNILERFSAQQFPDLHSELNLSSLELGDSALYFCASSSGLTGEKLFFGSGTQLSVL.